This TCR beta chain was identified during a study of vaccination and CD4 T cells after COVID-19. Study summary: Drawing of post-COVID samples took place a median roughly 95 days after diagnosis (range 35 to 161). Post-vaccine specimens were obtained a median about 70 days after dose two (range 14 to 241).

About this clonotype: Its target is unknown.

Germline CDR1 and CDR2: SGHVS and FNYEAQ. V lost 2 bases and J lost 1, with 4 bases in between. The CDR3 is 13 residues long. Treatment: approximately nine-day PBMC culture with coronavirus spike peptide pools or control peptides (ViraFEST assay). Cultured CD4+ T cells had their DNA profiled by the Oncomine TCR Beta short-read assay. TCRdb reprocessed the PCR reads via MiXCR and lists one record per CDR3 protein. The sample contains 14,000 to 15,000 distinct CDR3 sequences, nearly 80% of which appear only once. Here the sequenced sample was CD4+ T cells from blood, cultured in vitro, taken after SARS-CoV-2 vaccination. This sequence was found in a human donor who received a COVID-19 vaccine. The V gene is TRBV7-6, the J gene TRBJ2-3; D is undetermined. The CDR3 region has the DNA TGTGCCAGCAGCTTAAGTCGCACAGATACGCAGTATTTT. Residues: CASSLSRTDTQYF.